This TCR beta chain was found in a study of shared clonotypes between healthy human individuals. It was roughly 210 ng DNA, about 30,000 T cell genomes, that sorted-subset replicate PCRs used. Method: immunoSEQ multiplex PCR; TCRdb's copy keeps in-frame clones and lacks some. The data show under 600,000 clones, around 97% seen once. Details on this clone: What it binds is unknown.

Broader study findings: Since donors were few, the genetic and exposure-history diversity represented was limited. Non-shared clonotypes had lower generation probabilities than those shared by all four donors.

The TCR was taken from a woman in her 30s in good health. The sequenced material came from naive CD4+ T cells sorted from blood. Subset here: CD45RA+ positively selected.

The CDR3 DNA is TGTGCCAGCAGTTTCCTCAATCAGCCCCAGCATTTT. This sequence encodes CASSFLNQPQHF. The chain is built from TRBV27 and TRBJ1-5, with D hard to call. V dropped 3 bases and J dropped 3 bases, with 3 bases sitting between them. CDR1 is MNHEY and CDR2 is SMNVEV in the germline V gene (reference sequence). The CDR3 is 12 residues long.